The rows below give T cell receptor beta chains drawn from one sample of a study of T cell responses to AZD1222 COVID-19 vaccine. Measured with immunoSEQ multiplex PCR; TCRdb has only the in-frame clones, and not every one. This table holds more than 100,000 clones, about 90% found once. Here the sequenced sample was peripheral blood, taken on day 0 of AZD1222 vaccination. Receptors were obtained from an adult in good health. Both conserved end residues are part of each CDR3. The order of the fields is clone size, J gene, D gene, V gene, CDR3 protein, CDR3 DNA. A D gene is named only where the DNA matches it firmly. Size values are once, few and many counts, or a class for expanded clones, and some rows have none.

clone_size: NA
j_call: TRBJ2-1
d_call: TRBD1
v_call: TRBV9
cdr3_aa: CASSQTGLGYNEQFF
cdr3_nt: TGTGCCAGCAGCCAGACAGGGTTGGGCTACAATGAGCAGTTCTTC

clone_size: NA
j_call: TRBJ2-7
d_call: NA
v_call: TRBV10-3
cdr3_aa: CAVQDVTSYEQYF
cdr3_nt: TGTGCGGTCCAGGACGTTACCTCCTACGAGCAGTACTTC

clone_size: NA
j_call: TRBJ2-3
d_call: TRBD2
v_call: TRBV13
cdr3_aa: CASSLGTSGIGGTDTQYF
cdr3_nt: TGTGCCAGCAGCCTCGGGACTAGCGGGATCGGTGGCACAGATACGCAGTATTTT

clone_size: NA
j_call: TRBJ2-7
d_call: TRBD2
v_call: TRBV19
cdr3_aa: CASSISGGGEQYF
cdr3_nt: TGTGCCAGTAGTATTTCTGGGGGGGGCGAGCAGTACTTC

clone_size: NA
j_call: TRBJ1-1
d_call: TRBD1
v_call: TRBV19
cdr3_aa: CASSIIRGPEAFF
cdr3_nt: TGTGCCAGTAGCATTATCAGGGGGCCTGAAGCTTTCTTT

clone_size: NA
j_call: TRBJ2-7
d_call: TRBD1
v_call: TRBV5-1
cdr3_aa: CASSPGTEQSYEQYF
cdr3_nt: TGCGCCAGCAGCCCCGGGACAGAGCAATCCTACGAGCAGTACTTC

clone_size: NA
j_call: TRBJ2-4
d_call: NA
v_call: TRBV5-1
cdr3_aa: CASSLEGVTIQYF
cdr3_nt: TGCGCCAGCAGCTTGGAAGGGGTCACCATTCAGTACTTC

clone_size: NA
j_call: TRBJ1-2
d_call: NA
v_call: TRBV19
cdr3_aa: CASTSTNRYGYGYTF
cdr3_nt: TGTGCCAGTACCTCGACCAACAGGTACGGCTATGGCTACACCTTC

clone_size: NA
j_call: TRBJ2-5
d_call: TRBD1
v_call: TRBV3-1/TRBV3-2
cdr3_aa: CASSQDRDRPRAQYF
cdr3_nt: TGTGCCAGCAGCCAAGATAGGGACAGGCCTCGAGCCCAGTACTTC

clone_size: NA
j_call: TRBJ2-2
d_call: TRBD2
v_call: TRBV5-5
cdr3_aa: CASSHKTSGGLTGELFF
cdr3_nt: TGTGCCAGCAGCCATAAAACTAGCGGGGGACTCACCGGGGAGCTGTTTTTT

clone_size: NA
j_call: TRBJ2-5
d_call: NA
v_call: TRBV19
cdr3_aa: CASSIGPGPEETQYF
cdr3_nt: TGTGCCAGTAGTATAGGTCCAGGACCAGAGGAGACCCAGTACTTC

clone_size: NA
j_call: TRBJ2-7
d_call: NA
v_call: TRBV5-5
cdr3_aa: CASSLGVAGANEQYF
cdr3_nt: TGTGCCAGCAGCTTGGGAGTGGCGGGGGCGAACGAGCAGTACTTC

clone_size: NA
j_call: TRBJ2-1
d_call: NA
v_call: TRBV19
cdr3_aa: CASRSGVRIREYNEQFF
cdr3_nt: TGTGCCAGCCGCTCGGGGGTGAGAATCAGGGAATACAATGAGCAGTTCTTC

clone_size: NA
j_call: TRBJ2-7
d_call: TRBD2
v_call: TRBV18
cdr3_aa: CASSSTSGESYEQYF
cdr3_nt: TGTGCCAGCTCAAGTACTAGCGGGGAGTCCTACGAGCAGTACTTC

clone_size: few
j_call: TRBJ2-7
d_call: TRBD1
v_call: TRBV2
cdr3_aa: CASRTGNYEQYF
cdr3_nt: TGTGCCAGCAGGACAGGGAATTACGAGCAGTACTTC

clone_size: NA
j_call: TRBJ1-1
d_call: NA
v_call: TRBV6-1
cdr3_aa: CASSEADRRAFF
cdr3_nt: TGTGCCAGCAGTGAGGCGGACCGTCGAGCTTTCTTT

clone_size: few
j_call: TRBJ2-7
d_call: NA
v_call: TRBV27
cdr3_aa: CASSWGTWGYEQYF
cdr3_nt: TGTGCCAGCAGTTGGGGCACGTGGGGTTACGAGCAGTACTTC

clone_size: few
j_call: TRBJ2-1
d_call: NA
v_call: TRBV5-4
cdr3_aa: CASSLTTYNEQFF
cdr3_nt: TGTGCCAGCAGCTTAACCACTTACAATGAGCAGTTCTTC

clone_size: NA
j_call: TRBJ2-7
d_call: TRBD1
v_call: TRBV30
cdr3_aa: CAWSARDSDVLIRYF
cdr3_nt: TGTGCCTGGAGTGCAAGGGACAGCGACGTGCTTATACGTTACTTC

clone_size: NA
j_call: TRBJ2-7
d_call: TRBD2
v_call: TRBV4-1
cdr3_aa: CASSSRLAGVYEQYF
cdr3_nt: TGCGCCAGCAGCTCCCGACTAGCGGGGGTCTACGAGCAGTACTTC

clone_size: NA
j_call: TRBJ1-1
d_call: TRBD1
v_call: TRBV28
cdr3_aa: CASSLVQGTGTEAFF
cdr3_nt: TGTGCCAGCAGTTTAGTGCAGGGGACAGGCACTGAAGCTTTCTTT

clone_size: NA
j_call: TRBJ1-6
d_call: TRBD1
v_call: TRBV7-2
cdr3_aa: CASSLEGTVNSPLHF
cdr3_nt: TGTGCCAGCAGCTTAGAGGGGACAGTTAATTCACCCCTCCACTTT